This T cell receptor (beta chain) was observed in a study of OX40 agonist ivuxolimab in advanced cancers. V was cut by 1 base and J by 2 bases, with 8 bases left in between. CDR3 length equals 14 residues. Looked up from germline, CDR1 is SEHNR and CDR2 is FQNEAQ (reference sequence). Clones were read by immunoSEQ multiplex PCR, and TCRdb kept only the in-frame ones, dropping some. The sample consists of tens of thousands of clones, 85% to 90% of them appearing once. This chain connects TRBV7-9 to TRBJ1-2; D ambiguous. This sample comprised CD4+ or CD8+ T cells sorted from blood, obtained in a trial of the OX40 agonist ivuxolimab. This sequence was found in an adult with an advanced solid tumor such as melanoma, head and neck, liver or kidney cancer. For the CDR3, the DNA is TGTGCCAGCAGCTTAGACCGTGTGAACTATGGCTACACCTTC. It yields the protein CASSLDRVNYGYTF.